This TCR beta chain emerged from a study of blood T cell repertoires in COVID-19. About the research overall: Donors in the United States, Italy and Spain gave samples during acute or convalescent COVID-19. PBMCs, B-cell-depleted T cells, or T cells were the source of the cDNA or gDNA that made up the material.

With 3 bases clipped from V and 1 base from J, the junction kept 5 bases outside the gene matches. Germline V CDR1 and CDR2: LGHDT, YNNKEL (reference sequence). This CDR3 spans 15 amino acids. In the authors' methods: Reference gene primer amplification yielded estimated nucleated cell counts. Repertoires were generated with immunoSEQ multiplex PCR, while TCRdb's copy carries only in-frame clones and drops some. V and J calls and clone size follow that table, whereas D and trimming were derived from the DNA. The sample yields nearly 200,000 clones, approximately 80% seen once. The TCR sequence derives from a human donor in a cohort sampled during active COVID-19. V usage is TRBV3-1 (or the pseudogene TRBV3-2) and J usage is TRBJ1-1; 7 bases map to TRBD1. Source material: peripheral blood. The DNA of the CDR3 is TGTGCCAGCAGCCAGTGGGACAGCACGAACACTGAAGCTTTCTTT. Translating gives CASSQWDSTNTEAFF.